The 8 T cell receptor beta chains given below trace back to one sample, sequenced in a study of shared clonotypes between healthy human individuals. Cells designated naive CD8 were CD45RO-negative and were positively selected for CCR7, with terminally differentiated effector memory CD45RA+ cells excluded. The repertoire was sequenced with immunoSEQ multiplex PCR; TCRdb's copy has only in-frame clones and lacks some. This sample has about 700,000 clones, with roughly 94% found just once. Sequencing was performed on naive CD8+ T cells sorted from blood. The source of these receptors is a man aged 25-40 years in good health.

The chain joins TRBV7-2 to TRBJ2-5; a possible D gene is TRBD2 (5 bases). V was pared by 1 base and J by 2 bases, with 11 bases between. The CDR3 length is 15 residues. In germline, CDR1 is SGHTA, CDR2 FQGNSA. The CDR3 loop is CASSLGYSGQETQYF. DNA of the CDR3: TGTGCCAGCAGCTTAGGATATTCGGGACAAGAGACCCAGTACTTC.

This clone occurred once. The chain is built from TRBV7-9 and TRBJ2-7; tentatively, D is TRBD2 (5 bases). The CDR3 is 16 residues long. V lost 5 bases and J 3 bases, leaving 20 bases between the germline ends. CDR1 and CDR2 (germline): SEHNR, FQNEAQ (reference sequence). CDR3 sequence: CASSGSLEGKRYEQYF. CDR3 DNA: TGTGCCAGCAGCGGGAGTCTAGAGGGTAAGCGCTACGAGCAGTACTTC.

The chain employs TRBV19 and TRBJ2-5, with 7 positions matching TRBD2. The CDR3 contains 15 residues. With V trimmed by 6 bases and J by 8 bases, 15 bases remained unmatched. Germline CDR1 LNHDA, CDR2 SQIVND (reference sequence). The CDR3 region has the DNA TGTGCCAGTAGCGAACTAGGGGAGGGAGATGAAACCCAGTACTTC. This codes for CASSELGEGDETQYF.

This chain joins TRBV2 and TRBJ2-7; 8 nucleotides align to TRBD2. The V segment lost 10 bases and the J segment 1 base; nucleotides outside the gene matches: 3. Germline values: CDR1 SNHLY, CDR2 FYNNEI. The CDR3 is 12 residues long. The CDR3 sequence: CATAGGSYEQYF. For the CDR3, the DNA is TGTGCCACCGCGGGGGGTTCCTACGAGCAGTACTTC.

The V and J genes are TRBV7-9 and TRBJ2-2, with TRBD2 matching over 12 bases. The CDR3 has 19 residues. V lost 2 bases, J lost 2 bases, and 9 bases stayed unmatched. Germline CDR1 reads SEHNR; CDR2 reads FQNEAQ (reference sequence). CDR3 loop: CASSLYLTSGRSNTGELFF. The CDR3 DNA is TGTGCCAGCAGCTTATATTTGACTAGCGGGAGATCCAACACCGGGGAGCTGTTTTTT.

The chain carries TRBV28 and TRBJ1-5; a weak D match, TRBD1 (6 bases). The CDR3 runs 15 residues. Germline V gene sequence: CDR1 MDHEN, CDR2 SYDVKM. The V end was cut by 6 bases, the J end by 0 bases, with 12 bases between. CDR3 DNA: TGTGCCAGCAGCACGGGACACCATAGCAATCAGCCCCAGCATTTT. It encodes CASSTGHHSNQPQHF. Together with reference TRBV28 and TRBJ1-5, the CDR3 gives the full variable domain: DVKVTQSSRYLVKRTGEKVFLECVQDMDHENMFWYRQDPGLGLRLIYFSYDVKMKEKGDIPEGYSVSREKKERFSLILESASTNQTSMYLCASSTGHHSNQPQHFGDGTRLSIL.

This chain joins TRBV7-6 and TRBJ2-1, with 9 positions matching TRBD2. The CDR3 covers 15 residues. Unmatched junction bases numbered 9, after V lost 5 bases and J lost 7 bases. CDR1 and CDR2 (germline): SGHVS, FNYEAQ. The CDR3 loop reads CASSARSGRLNEQFF. The DNA of the CDR3 is TGTGCCAGCAGCGCCCGCAGCGGGAGGTTGAATGAGCAGTTCTTC.

The chain uses TRBV6-1 and TRBJ2-7; the D gene is possibly TRBD2 (6 bases). The germline V gene has CDR1 MNHNS and CDR2 SASEGT. The CDR3 runs 15 residues. With 7 bases removed from V and 7 bases from J, the gap between germline ends came to 23 bases. This chain's CDR3 is CASTLGTSPYLEQYF. CDR3 DNA sequence: TGTGCCAGCACCCTAGGGACTTCTCCCTACTTAGAGCAGTACTTC.